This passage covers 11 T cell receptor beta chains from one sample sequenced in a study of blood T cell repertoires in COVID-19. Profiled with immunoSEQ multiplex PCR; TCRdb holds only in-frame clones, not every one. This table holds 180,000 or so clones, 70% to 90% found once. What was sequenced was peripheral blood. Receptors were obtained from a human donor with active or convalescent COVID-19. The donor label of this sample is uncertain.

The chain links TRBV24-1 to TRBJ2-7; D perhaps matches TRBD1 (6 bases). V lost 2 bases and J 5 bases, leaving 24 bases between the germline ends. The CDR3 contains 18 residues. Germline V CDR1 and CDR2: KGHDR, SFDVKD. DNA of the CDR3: TGTGCCACCAGTGATTCTCGAATCTCACAGGGTAATTTCCACGAGCAGTACTTC. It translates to CATSDSRISQGNFHEQYF.

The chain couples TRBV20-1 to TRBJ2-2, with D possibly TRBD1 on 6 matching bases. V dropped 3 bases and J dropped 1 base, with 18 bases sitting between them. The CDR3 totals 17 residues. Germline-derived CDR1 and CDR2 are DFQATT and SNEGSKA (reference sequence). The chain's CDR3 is CSASGGRLTLNTGELFF. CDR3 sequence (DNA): TGCAGTGCTAGTGGGGGCCGCCTAACACTGAACACCGGGGAGCTGTTTTTT.

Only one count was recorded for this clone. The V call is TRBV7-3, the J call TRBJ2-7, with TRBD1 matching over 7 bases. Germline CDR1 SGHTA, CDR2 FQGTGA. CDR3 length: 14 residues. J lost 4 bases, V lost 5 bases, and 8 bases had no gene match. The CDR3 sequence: CASSLGQPGYEQYF. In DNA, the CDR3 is TGTGCCAGCAGCCTGGGACAGCCGGGGTACGAGCAGTACTTC.

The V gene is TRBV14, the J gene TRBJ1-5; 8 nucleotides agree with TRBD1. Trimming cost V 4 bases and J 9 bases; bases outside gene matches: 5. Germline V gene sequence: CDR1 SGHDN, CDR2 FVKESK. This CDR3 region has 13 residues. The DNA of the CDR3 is TGTGCCAGCAGCCCCAGGGGGCAGCGGCCCCAGCATTTT. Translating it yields CASSPRGQRPQHF.

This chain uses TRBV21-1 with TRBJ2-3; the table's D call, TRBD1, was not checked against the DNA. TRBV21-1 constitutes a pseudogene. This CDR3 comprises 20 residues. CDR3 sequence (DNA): TGTGCCAGCGGGACCCGGGACAGGCCCTACCCCATCCAAGGCACAGATACGCAGTATTTT. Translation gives CASGTRDRPYPIQGTDTQYF.

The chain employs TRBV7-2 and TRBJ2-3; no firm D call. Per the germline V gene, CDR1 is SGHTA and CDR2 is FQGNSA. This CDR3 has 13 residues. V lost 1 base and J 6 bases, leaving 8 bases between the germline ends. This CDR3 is CASSLGTQDTQYF. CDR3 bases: TGTGCCAGCAGCTTAGGAACCCAGGATACGCAGTATTTT.

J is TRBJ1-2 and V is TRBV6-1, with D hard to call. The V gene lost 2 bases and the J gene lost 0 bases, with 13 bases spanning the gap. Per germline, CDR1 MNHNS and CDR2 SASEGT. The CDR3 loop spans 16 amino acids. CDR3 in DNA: TGTGCCAGCAGTGAAATTCGCGGATCTTCTAACTATGGCTACACCTTC. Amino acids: CASSEIRGSSNYGYTF.

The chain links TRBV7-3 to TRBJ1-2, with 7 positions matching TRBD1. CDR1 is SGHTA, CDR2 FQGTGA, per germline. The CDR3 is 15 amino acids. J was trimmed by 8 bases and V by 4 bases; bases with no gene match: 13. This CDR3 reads CASSSSAGGSGGYTF. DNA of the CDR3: TGTGCCAGCAGCTCATCAGCAGGGGGATCTGGAGGCTACACCTTC.

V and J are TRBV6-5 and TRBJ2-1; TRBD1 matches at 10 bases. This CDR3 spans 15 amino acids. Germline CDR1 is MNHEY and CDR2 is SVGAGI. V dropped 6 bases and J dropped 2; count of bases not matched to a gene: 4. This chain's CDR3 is CASSLGQGPYNEQFF. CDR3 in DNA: TGTGCCAGCAGCCTGGGACAGGGGCCCTACAATGAGCAGTTCTTC.

This CDR3 reads CASSQGQLEETQYF. CDR3 nucleotides: TGCGCCAGCAGCCAAGGACAGCTAGAAGAGACCCAGTACTTC. The chain recombines TRBV4-3 with TRBJ2-5, with a tentative D call TRBD1 (5 bases). Trimming left V 1 base short and J 3 bases short, with 9 bases between. The CDR3 has 14 amino acids. Germline V gene data show CDR1 as LGHNA and CDR2 as YSLEER.

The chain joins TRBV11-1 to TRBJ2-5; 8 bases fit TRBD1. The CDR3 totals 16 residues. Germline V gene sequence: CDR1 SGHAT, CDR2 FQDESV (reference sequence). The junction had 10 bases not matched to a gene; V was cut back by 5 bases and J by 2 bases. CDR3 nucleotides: TGTGCCAGCAGCCCGTGGACAGGGAGGAATCAAGAGACCCAGTACTTC. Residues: CASSPWTGRNQETQYF.